These T cell receptor beta chains were read from a single sample in a study of CD8 T cells in Susac syndrome. TCRdb re-called the immunoSEQ multiplex PCR reads with MiXCR, one entry per CDR3 protein. This table holds roughly 200,000 distinct CDR3 sequences, approximately 94% found once. Sequenced: CD4+ T cells from PBMCs. The receptor set was obtained from a human donor in good health. CDR3s include the opening cysteine and the closing phenylalanine or tryptophan. The D gene is left open where the match is weak. Size values are once, few and many counts, or a class for expanded clones, and some rows have none.

size: .
V: TRBV7-8
J: TRBJ2-5
D: .
length: 16
CDR3: CASSLVRLARRETQYF
DNA: TGTGCCAGCAGCTTAGTTAGGCTAGCGAGGCGAGAGACCCAGTACTTC

size: .
V: TRBV14
J: TRBJ2-1
D: .
length: 11
CDR3: CASSPARMEFF
DNA: TGTGCCAGCAGCCCTGCGAGGATGGAGTTCTTC

size: once
V: TRBV4-2
J: TRBJ2-1
D: .
length: 12
CDR3: CASGGRYNEQFF
DNA: TGTGCCAGCGGGGGGCGTTACAATGAGCAGTTCTTC

size: once
V: TRBV20-1
J: TRBJ2-5
D: .
length: 15
CDR3: CSALRGAGRRETQYF
DNA: TGCAGTGCCCTAAGAGGGGCCGGGAGAAGAGAGACCCAGTACTTC

size: .
V: TRBV5-6
J: TRBJ2-1
D: .
length: 15
CDR3: CASSFLTDRYNEQFF
DNA: TGTGCCAGCAGCTTTTTAACGGACCGATACAATGAGCAGTTCTTC

size: once
V: TRBV20-1
J: TRBJ2-3
D: .
length: 12
CDR3: CSASLGWDTQYF
DNA: TGCAGTGCTAGTTTGGGGTGGGATACGCAGTATTTT

size: once
V: TRBV7-2
J: TRBJ1-4
D: .
length: 13
CDR3: CASSFDGNEKLFF
DNA: TGTGCCAGCAGCTTTGACGGGAATGAAAAACTGTTTTTT

size: .
V: TRBV5-1
J: TRBJ2-2
D: TRBD1
length: 16
CDR3: CASSSLGQGAAGELFF
DNA: TGCGCCAGCAGCTCCCTAGGACAGGGGGCTGCCGGGGAGCTGTTTTTT

size: .
V: TRBV24-1
J: TRBJ2-1
D: .
length: 15
CDR3: CATSDVGQQGNEQFF
DNA: TGTGCCACCAGTGATGTGGGCCAACAAGGCAATGAGCAGTTCTTC

size: .
V: TRBV3-1
J: TRBJ2-2
D: TRBD2
length: 16
CDR3: CASSQAPLAGTGELFF
DNA: TGTGCCAGCAGCCAAGCTCCCCTAGCGGGAACCGGGGAGCTGTTTTTT

size: .
V: TRBV30
J: TRBJ1-3
D: TRBD1
length: 13
CDR3: CAWNRGRRNTIYF
DNA: TGTGCCTGGAACAGGGGGCGTAGAAACACCATATATTTT

size: .
V: TRBV7-8
J: TRBJ2-3
D: .
length: 15
CDR3: CASSSDVPSTDTQYF
DNA: TGTGCCAGCAGCTCCGACGTCCCCAGCACAGATACGCAGTATTTT

size: .
V: TRBV28
J: TRBJ2-5
D: TRBD1
length: 14
CDR3: CASSLPGQGWTQYF
DNA: TGTGCCAGCAGTCTTCCGGGACAGGGCTGGACCCAGTACTTC

size: .
V: TRBV19
J: TRBJ2-1
D: .
length: 13
CDR3: CASSNREYGEQFF
DNA: TGTGCCAGTAGTAACAGGGAATACGGGGAGCAGTTCTTC

size: .
V: TRBV29-1
J: TRBJ1-5
D: .
length: 14
CDR3: CSVLSGYSNQPQHF
DNA: TGCAGCGTCCTCTCAGGGTATAGCAATCAGCCCCAGCATTTT

size: .
V: TRBV30
J: TRBJ1-1
D: .
length: 12
CDR3: CAWDFQGPEAFF
DNA: TGTGCCTGGGACTTTCAGGGTCCTGAAGCTTTCTTT

size: once
V: TRBV18
J: TRBJ1-1
D: .
length: 16
CDR3: CASSITGHRMNTEAFF
DNA: TGTGCCAGCTCTATAACAGGGCATCGGATGAACACTGAAGCTTTCTTT

size: .
V: TRBV6-5
J: TRBJ1-6
D: TRBD1
length: 17
CDR3: CASSYSPGGFSNSPLHF
DNA: TGTGCCAGCAGTTACTCGCCAGGGGGCTTCTCGAATTCACCCCTCCACTTT

size: .
V: TRBV9
J: TRBJ1-1
D: TRBD1
length: 17
CDR3: CASSVFRRGLANTEAFF
DNA: TGTGCCAGCAGCGTATTCAGGAGGGGGCTGGCGAACACTGAAGCTTTCTTT

size: .
V: TRBV29-1
J: TRBJ1-2
D: .
length: 12
CDR3: CSVAQGLYGYTF
DNA: TGCAGCGTTGCTCAGGGGCTCTATGGCTACACCTTC

size: .
V: TRBV28
J: TRBJ2-3
D: TRBD2
length: 14
CDR3: CASNLAGTTDTQYF
DNA: TGTGCCAGCAACCTAGCGGGAACCACAGATACGCAGTATTTT

size: .
V: TRBV27
J: TRBJ2-1
D: .
length: 16
CDR3: CASKKPGSPGYNEQFF
DNA: TGTGCCAGCAAAAAGCCGGGGAGCCCGGGGTACAATGAGCAGTTCTTC

size: .
V: TRBV28
J: TRBJ1-2
D: TRBD1
length: 15
CDR3: CASSTGTGAWSGYTF
DNA: TGTGCCAGCAGTACCGGGACAGGTGCGTGGAGTGGCTACACCTTC

size: .
V: TRBV24-1
J: TRBJ1-5
D: .
length: 12
CDR3: CATSDANQPQHF
DNA: TGTGCCACCAGTGACGCAAATCAGCCCCAGCATTTT

size: .
V: TRBV7-3
J: TRBJ1-4
D: .
length: 15
CDR3: CASSLTGQRGEKLFF
DNA: TGTGCCAGCAGCTTAACCGGACAGCGAGGTGAAAAACTGTTTTTT

size: .
V: TRBV3-1
J: TRBJ2-7
D: TRBD2
length: 16
CDR3: CASSQGPAGRRYEQYF
DNA: TGTGCCAGCAGCCAAGGTCCAGCGGGAAGAAGGTACGAGCAGTACTTC

size: .
V: TRBV6-6
J: TRBJ2-7
D: .
length: 14
CDR3: CASSTTGNPSEQYF
DNA: TGTGCCAGCAGCACTACAGGGAACCCCAGCGAGCAGTACTTC

size: once
V: TRBV5-6
J: TRBJ1-2
D: .
length: 13
CDR3: CASSFGRGGGYTF
DNA: TGTGCCAGCAGCTTCGGTCGGGGAGGAGGCTACACCTTC

size: .
V: TRBV5-4
J: TRBJ1-1
D: .
length: 14
CDR3: CASSLAGDGTEAFF
DNA: TGTGCCAGCAGCCTAGCAGGGGACGGGACTGAAGCTTTCTTT

size: .
V: TRBV5-1
J: TRBJ2-3
D: .
length: 9
CDR3: CAKIETQYF
DNA: TGCGCCAAGATCGAAACGCAGTATTTT

size: .
V: TRBV7-8
J: TRBJ2-7
D: TRBD1
length: 15
CDR3: CASSLEGAPSYEQYF
DNA: TGTGCCAGCAGCTTAGAGGGGGCCCCCTCCTACGAGCAGTACTTC

size: .
V: TRBV12-3/TRBV12-4
J: TRBJ1-5
D: TRBD1
length: 13
CDR3: CASSDRGNQPQHF
DNA: TGTGCCAGCAGCGACAGGGGCAATCAGCCCCAGCATTTT

size: .
V: TRBV4-2
J: TRBJ1-2
D: .
length: 14
CDR3: CASSHDALTGGYTF
DNA: TGTGCCAGCAGCCACGACGCCTTGACGGGTGGCTACACCTTC

size: .
V: TRBV12-3/TRBV12-4
J: TRBJ1-2
D: .
length: 10
CDR3: CASSLEGYTF
DNA: TGTGCCAGCAGTTTAGAGGGCTACACCTTC

size: .
V: TRBV6-2/TRBV6-3
J: TRBJ2-7
D: .
length: 15
CDR3: CASTSWRGTTYEQYF
DNA: TGTGCCAGCACGTCCTGGCGGGGGACAACCTACGAGCAGTACTTC

size: .
V: TRBV28
J: TRBJ2-3
D: TRBD2
length: 14
CDR3: CASHSGLGTDTQYF
DNA: TGTGCCAGTCATAGCGGGCTCGGCACAGATACGCAGTATTTT

size: .
V: TRBV28
J: TRBJ2-6
D: .
length: 14
CDR3: CASSTYSGANVLTF
DNA: TGTGCCAGCAGTACATATTCTGGGGCCAACGTCCTGACTTTC

size: .
V: TRBV3-1
J: TRBJ2-1
D: TRBD2
length: 15
CDR3: CASSQDQRDLNEQFF
DNA: TGTGCCAGCAGCCAAGACCAGCGGGACCTAAATGAGCAGTTCTTC

size: .
V: TRBV24-1
J: TRBJ2-6
D: .
length: 16
CDR3: CATSDWGAAGANVLTF
DNA: TGTGCCACCAGTGATTGGGGGGCCGCTGGGGCCAACGTCCTGACTTTC

size: .
V: TRBV20-1
J: TRBJ1-5
D: .
length: 14
CDR3: CSARIGLVNQPQHF
DNA: TGCAGTGCTAGAATAGGGTTGGTCAATCAGCCCCAGCATTTT

size: .
V: TRBV6-5
J: TRBJ2-6
D: .
length: 16
CDR3: CASSYSGSPGANVLTF
DNA: TGTGCCAGCAGTTACTCAGGGTCGCCGGGGGCCAACGTCCTGACTTTC

size: .
V: TRBV20-1
J: TRBJ2-1
D: TRBD2
length: 12
CDR3: CRAAGAYNEQFF
DNA: TGCAGGGCAGCGGGGGCCTACAATGAGCAGTTCTTC

size: few
V: TRBV29-1
J: TRBJ2-3
D: .
length: 14
CDR3: CSVARGPPTDTQYF
DNA: TGCAGCGTTGCGAGGGGCCCCCCCACAGATACGCAGTATTTT

size: .
V: TRBV30
J: TRBJ2-7
D: .
length: 12
CDR3: CAWSSSSYEQYF
DNA: TGTGCCTGGAGTAGCAGTTCCTACGAGCAGTACTTC

size: .
V: TRBV2
J: TRBJ2-5
D: TRBD2
length: 16
CDR3: CASSEDASGRQETQYF
DNA: TGTGCCAGCAGTGAAGATGCTAGCGGGAGGCAAGAGACCCAGTACTTC

size: .
V: TRBV7-9
J: TRBJ2-7
D: TRBD1
length: 16
CDR3: CASSAVPGQGNYEQYF
DNA: TGTGCCAGCAGCGCTGTCCCGGGACAGGGGAACTACGAGCAGTACTTC

size: .
V: TRBV20-1
J: TRBJ1-2
D: .
length: 16
CDR3: CSARISSGPGGPGYTF
DNA: TGCAGTGCTAGGATTTCATCCGGGCCGGGCGGACCTGGCTACACCTTC

size: .
V: TRBV6-2/TRBV6-3
J: TRBJ2-1
D: TRBD2
length: 13
CDR3: CASKLAEVDEQFF
DNA: TGTGCCAGCAAACTAGCGGAGGTGGATGAGCAGTTCTTC

size: once
V: TRBV29-1
J: TRBJ2-7
D: .
length: 11
CDR3: CSVGRQSEQYF
DNA: TGCAGCGTTGGACGACAGAGCGAGCAGTACTTC

size: .
V: TRBV20-1
J: TRBJ2-7
D: .
length: 12
CDR3: CSVLRTSSEQYF
DNA: TGCAGTGTCCTACGGACCTCTTCCGAGCAGTACTTC